This T cell receptor (beta chain) emerged from a study of shared clonotypes between healthy human individuals. The study's findings and limits: The study found lower generation probabilities in non-shared clonotypes than in those shared by all four donors.

The germline V gene has CDR1 LNHDA and CDR2 SQIVND (reference sequence). The CDR3 is made up of 15 amino acids. V shed 10 bases and J shed 13 bases, with 28 bases lying between them. Profiling relied on immunoSEQ multiplex PCR, and the TCRdb table lists in-frame clones only, not all of them. The sample consists of 550,000 to 800,000 clones, 90% of them appearing once. Note on this clone: Its antigen is not identified.

This receptor was identified in a man aged 18 to 30 in good health. Some clones in this sample may be carry-over from other donors' samples. Sequenced material: memory CD8+ T cells from PBMCs. Subset: CD45RO+ cells pooled with CCR7-negative TemRA cells. The chain couples TRBV19 to TRBJ1-4, with D hard to call. The CDR3 nucleotides are TGTGCCACGACCCCCCGGACCGCCCCATCAGAAGGACTGTTTTTT. Its protein product is CATTPRTAPSEGLFF.